This T cell receptor beta chain was identified in a study of blood T cell repertoires in COVID-19. The overall study: In each case, the material was cDNA or gDNA derived from T cells, B-cell-depleted T cells, or PBMCs.

In the original processing: Amplification of reference gene primers was used by the study to estimate nucleated cell counts. Sequencing was performed with immunoSEQ multiplex PCR; in TCRdb, only in-frame clones are kept and a portion is missing. V and J calls plus clone size are reproduced from that table; the DNA served to infer D and trimming. The data contain tens of thousands of clones, over 80% of them singletons. This clone was recorded once. The sequence came from a man aged 35 to 55 with COVID-19, enrolled during active disease. The source material was peripheral blood.

The CDR3 nucleotides are TGCGCCAGCAGCCAAGATCCAGGATCCTACGAGCAGTACTTC. The encoded protein is CASSQDPGSYEQYF. V gene TRBV4-1 combines with J gene TRBJ2-7; no definite D call. V was clipped by 0 bases and J by 1 base, with 7 bases between them. CDR3 length equals 14 residues. Germline V CDR1 and CDR2: MGHRA, YSYEKL.